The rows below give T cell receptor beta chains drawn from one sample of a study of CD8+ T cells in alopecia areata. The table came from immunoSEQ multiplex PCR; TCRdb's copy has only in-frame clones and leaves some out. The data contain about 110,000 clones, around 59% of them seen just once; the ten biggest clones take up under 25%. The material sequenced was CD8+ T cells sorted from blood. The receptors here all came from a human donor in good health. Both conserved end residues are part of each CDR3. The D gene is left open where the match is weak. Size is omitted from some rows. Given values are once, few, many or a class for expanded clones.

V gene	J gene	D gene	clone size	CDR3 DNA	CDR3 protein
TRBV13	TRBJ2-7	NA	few	TGTGCCAGCAGCTTTGATCCCTCCTACGAGCAGTACTTC	CASSFDPSYEQYF
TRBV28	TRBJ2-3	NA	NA	TGTGCCAGCAGAAAATTAGCGGAACTCACAGATACGCAGTATTTT	CASRKLAELTDTQYF
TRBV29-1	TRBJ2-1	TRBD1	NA	TGCAGCGTTGCAACAGGGGTTTCCTACAATGAGCAGTTCTTC	CSVATGVSYNEQFF
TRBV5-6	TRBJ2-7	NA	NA	TGTGCCAGCAGCCCGGGGCAGACCGGTGTCGCCTACGAGCAGTACTTC	CASSPGQTGVAYEQYF
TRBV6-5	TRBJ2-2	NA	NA	TGTGCCAGCAGTTACTCCGGGGGAACCGGGGAGCTGTTTTTT	CASSYSGGTGELFF
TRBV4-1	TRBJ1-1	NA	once	TGCGCCAGCAGCCAAGGACGGACGGACACTGAAGCTTTCTTT	CASSQGRTDTEAFF
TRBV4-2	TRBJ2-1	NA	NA	TGTGCCAGCAGCCAAAGCCCGACCGGCGACTACAATGAGCAGTTCTTC	CASSQSPTGDYNEQFF
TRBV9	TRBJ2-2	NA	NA	TGTGCCAGCAGCGTAGGGGGATCGGCCGGGGAGCTGTTTTTT	CASSVGGSAGELFF
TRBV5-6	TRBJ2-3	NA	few	TGTGCCAGCAGGACAGGCTCAGATACGCAGTATTTT	CASRTGSDTQYF
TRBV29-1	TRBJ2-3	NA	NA	TGCAGCGTTTGGGCAGGGGACCCCACAGATACGCAGTATTTT	CSVWAGDPTDTQYF
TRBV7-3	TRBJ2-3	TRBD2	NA	TGTGCCAGCAGCTTATGGGTAGCGGGGCCCGGAGATACGCAGTATTTT	CASSLWVAGPGDTQYF
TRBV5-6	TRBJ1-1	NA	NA	TGTGCCAGCAGCTTGGGATGGGGCATGAACACTGAAGCTTTCTTT	CASSLGWGMNTEAFF
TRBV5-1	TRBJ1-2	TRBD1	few	TGCGCCAGCAGCGAGGGACAGGATCCGGATGGCTACACCTTC	CASSEGQDPDGYTF
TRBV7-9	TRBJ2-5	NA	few	TGTGCCAGCAGCTTAGTTGGCGAAGAGACCCAGTACTTC	CASSLVGEETQYF
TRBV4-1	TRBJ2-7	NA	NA	TGCGCCAGCAGCCAATTGGTAAACCGGGGACCACGTCCCGAGCAGTACTTC	CASSQLVNRGPRPEQYF
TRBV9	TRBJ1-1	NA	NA	TGTGCCAGCAGCGTAGATGAGGGGTGGGACACTGAAGCTTTCTTT	CASSVDEGWDTEAFF
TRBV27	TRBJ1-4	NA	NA	TGTGCCAGCAGTTTTTGGGGGGATGAAAAACTGTTTTTT	CASSFWGDEKLFF
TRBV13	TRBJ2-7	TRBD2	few	TGTGCCAGCAGCCCTAGCGGGGGGGCGGCGGTTTACGAGCAGTACTTC	CASSPSGGAAVYEQYF